The T cell receptor beta chain described here comes from a study of blood T cell repertoires in COVID-19. Study-level background: From T cells, B-cell-depleted T cells, or PBMCs came the material, which was cDNA or gDNA.

At least ten counts were recorded for this clone. The CDR3 is 17 residues long. Per germline, CDR1 LNHDA and CDR2 SQIVND (reference sequence). Trimming took off 0 bases at V and 7 bases at J, with 21 bases between the two ends. Sequencing used immunoSEQ multiplex PCR; TCRdb keeps in-frame clones, though not all of them. The table shows hundreds of thousands of clones, with approximately 90% occurring only once. Those enrolled, adults aged about 18 to 89 years, came from around 24 US areas. Source material: PBMCs or T cells enriched from blood (not recorded which). The TCR comes from a woman aged 25 to 39 who had recovered from COVID-19. V gene TRBV19 combines with J gene TRBJ1-2; tentatively, D is TRBD1 (6 bases). CDR3 residues: CASSIDLLGTAGAGYTF. The CDR3 DNA sequence: TGTGCCAGTAGTATAGATCTGCTAGGGACCGCGGGGGCTGGCTACACCTTC.